Each of the 2 T cell receptor beta chains below was sequenced from the same sample in a study of shared clonotypes between healthy human individuals. Data came from immunoSEQ multiplex PCR; TCRdb stores just in-frame clones and leaves some out. The table lists more than 2,000,000 clones, 93% of them singletons. The sample taken for sequencing was naive CD4+ T cells from PBMCs. Specified subset: CD45RA+ positively selected. Receptors were obtained from a man between 18 and 29 years old in good health. Some clones in this sample may be carry-over from other donors' samples.

CDR3 amino acids: CATSRGFSGNTIYF. The DNA for the CDR3 is TGTGCCACCAGCAGAGGTTTCTCTGGAAACACCATATATTTT. The chain joins TRBV15 to TRBJ1-3, with no clear D. Germline CDR1 and CDR2: LNHNV and YYDKDF (reference sequence). This CDR3 contains 14 residues. Trimming stripped 1 base from V and 0 bases from J, with 4 bases between.

To note about this clone: Within the sample, other DNA sequences also encode this same CDR3. The rearrangement links TRBV2 to TRBJ1-1; D call uncertain. Germline V gene lookup returns CDR1 SNHLY and CDR2 FYNNEI. Trimming left V 3 bases short and J 4 bases short, with 9 bases between. This CDR3 spans 13 amino acids. CDR3: CASSEEGLTEAFF. The CDR3 nucleotides read TGTGCCAGCAGTGAGGAAGGGCTCACTGAAGCTTTCTTT.